A single sample gave rise to the 23 T cell receptor beta chains below, sequenced in a study of blood T cell repertoires in COVID-19. Data came from immunoSEQ multiplex PCR; TCRdb stores just in-frame clones and leaves some out. The sample lists a few hundred thousand clones, approximately 85% occurring once. Sequenced input: peripheral blood. Every receptor here comes from a woman in her 70s with acute or convalescent COVID-19.

V and J are TRBV5-1 and TRBJ1-2; D remains ambiguous. This CDR3 is built from 11 residues. The V end was cut by 5 bases, the J end by 2 bases, with 4 bases between. The V gene's germline CDR1 is SGHRS and CDR2 YFSETQ. The DNA for the CDR3 is TGCGCCAGCAGTCTCAACTATGGCTACACCTTC. Translating gives CASSLNYGYTF.

This chain uses TRBV25-1 with TRBJ1-2; D is perhaps TRBD1 (5 bases). The germline V gene encodes CDR1 MGHDK and CDR2 SYGVNS. V lost 6 bases and J 8 bases, leaving 19 bases between the germline ends. This CDR3 has 14 residues. The chain's CDR3 is CASSPTQVGGGYTF. In DNA form, the CDR3 reads TGTGCCAGCAGCCCCACCCAGGTGGGGGGGGGCTACACCTTC.

This chain links TRBV5-6 with TRBJ1-6; TRBD1 might be the D (5 bases). Per germline, CDR1 SGHDT and CDR2 YYEEEE. The V end was cut by 4 bases, the J end by 8 bases, with 13 bases between. The CDR3 covers 14 residues. The CDR3 nucleotides are TGTGCCAGCAGCGGGGGGTCCTCTGATTCACCCCTCCACTTT. Encoded protein: CASSGGSSDSPLHF.

The chain recombines TRBV18 with TRBJ2-1, with a tentative D call TRBD2 (5 bases). This CDR3 is 15 amino acids long. Germline V gene data show CDR1 as KGHSH and CDR2 as LQKENI. V lost 2 bases and J 0 bases, leaving 8 bases between the germline ends. DNA for the CDR3: TGTGCCAGCTCACCAGTTGAGGGCTCCTACAATGAGCAGTTCTTC. Protein sequence: CASSPVEGSYNEQFF.

This rearrangement joins TRBV7-9 to TRBJ1-1; D not certain. V was trimmed by 4 bases and J by 4 bases, leaving 7 bases between them. CDR1 and CDR2 from the germline V gene are SEHNR and FQNEAQ (reference sequence). The CDR3 loop spans 12 amino acids. The CDR3: CASSSGFTEAFF. CDR3 nucleotide sequence: TGTGCCAGCAGCTCCGGGTTCACTGAAGCTTTCTTT.

The chain couples TRBV5-6 to TRBJ1-2; D may be TRBD1 (5 bases). CDR3 length: 13 residues. The V and J ends lost 2 bases and 7 bases respectively, with 12 bases between them. In germline, CDR1 is SGHDT, CDR2 YYEEEE. CDR3 bases: TGTGCCAGCAGCTTCCAGGGTATTGGTGGCTACACCTTC. Its translation: CASSFQGIGGYTF.

V and J are TRBV5-1 and TRBJ2-2; 13 bases fit TRBD2. The V gene end was trimmed by 4 bases and the J gene end by 6 bases; junction bases not matched to a gene: 3. The CDR3 is made up of 15 amino acids. Germline CDR1 is SGHRS and CDR2 is YFSETQ. CDR3 sequence: CASSITSGGAGELFF. CDR3 nucleotides: TGCGCCAGCAGCATAACTAGCGGGGGGGCCGGGGAGCTGTTTTTT.

This clone has a handful of counts. J is TRBJ2-7 and V is TRBV6-5; 9 positions match TRBD1. Looked up from germline, CDR1 is MNHEY and CDR2 is SVGAGI. This CDR3 comprises 15 residues. Unmatched junction bases numbered 7, after V lost 4 bases and J lost 3 bases. CDR3 protein: CASSSSGTGNYEQYF. The CDR3 DNA reads as TGTGCCAGCAGTTCTTCCGGGACAGGGAACTACGAGCAGTACTTC.

Remarks on this clone: Different DNA sequences within this sample yield the same CDR3. The V gene is TRBV5-1, the J gene TRBJ1-1; TRBD1 aligns across 7 bases. In germline, CDR1 is SGHRS, CDR2 YFSETQ. This CDR3 comprises 14 residues. J was trimmed by 1 base and V by 4 bases; bases with no gene match: 4. The CDR3 sequence is CASSTGQPNTEAFF. CDR3 nucleotides: TGCGCCAGCAGCACGGGACAGCCGAACACTGAAGCTTTCTTT.

The genes are TRBV7-4 and TRBJ1-2, with TRBD1 matching 10 bases. In germline, CDR1 is SGHVT, CDR2 SQSDAQ. This CDR3 has 18 residues. V lost 0 bases, J lost 5 bases, and 12 bases stayed unmatched. The CDR3 DNA sequence: TGTGCCAGCAGCTTAGCGTTAAAGGGGGACAGGGGCGGATATGGCTACACCTTC. This gives the protein CASSLALKGDRGGYGYTF.

The chain links TRBV18 to TRBJ1-3; D is ambiguous. The germline V gene encodes CDR1 KGHSH and CDR2 LQKENI. CDR3 size: 16 residues. Trimming shortened V by 3 bases and J by 0 bases, and 12 bases separated the two germline ends. The CDR3 sequence: CASSPREVSSGNTIYF. In DNA, the CDR3 is TGTGCCAGCTCACCGAGAGAGGTTTCCTCTGGAAACACCATATATTTT.

The rearrangement uses TRBV6-5 and TRBJ1-1; no clear D. Germline CDR1 is MNHEY and CDR2 is SVGAGI. The V gene lost 6 bases and the J gene lost 1 base, with 15 bases spanning the gap. This CDR3 region has 15 residues. CDR3 sequence reads: CASSFTTRQNTEAFF. CDR3 coding DNA: TGTGCCAGCAGCTTTACGACTAGGCAGAACACTGAAGCTTTCTTT.

The CDR3 DNA sequence: TGTGCTAGTGCACTACTAGCGGGGGTCACAGATACGCAGTATTTT. Translated: CASALLAGVTDTQYF. This chain uses TRBV12-5 with TRBJ2-3; 11 bases map to TRBD2. The ends lost 7 bases at V and 2 bases at J; junction bases unmatched: 5. The CDR3 extends over 15 amino acids. Looked up from germline, CDR1 is LGHNT and CDR2 is FRNRAP.

This chain joins TRBV5-6 and TRBJ1-6, with D tentatively TRBD1 (6 bases). The CDR3 is 14 amino acids. Germline CDR1 SGHDT, CDR2 YYEEEE. Between the trimmed V and J ends, which lost 3 bases and 9 bases, there was a span of 13 bases. The CDR3 region is CASSYNRVISPLHF. For the CDR3, the DNA is TGTGCCAGCAGCTATAACAGGGTGATTTCACCCCTCCACTTT.

V usage is TRBV5-4 and J usage is TRBJ2-5, with 7 bases lining up with TRBD1. V trimming: 2 bases; J trimming: 5 bases; junction bases outside the gene matches: 6. Germline CDR1 and CDR2: SGHNT and YYREEE (reference sequence). There are 14 residues in the CDR3. DNA of the CDR3: TGTGCCAGCAGCTTAAAGGGGGCCCGGGAGACCCAGTACTTC. Translation gives CASSLKGARETQYF.

V gene TRBV10-3 combines with J gene TRBJ1-2; possible D gene TRBD1, 5 bases. The CDR3 extends over 15 amino acids. Trimming left V 3 bases short and J 8 bases short, with 19 bases between. CDR1 is ENHRY and CDR2 is SYGVKD in the germline V gene. The DNA of the CDR3 is TGTGCCATCAGTGACCCCGTGGGGCTTCACCCCGGCTACACCTTC. This codes for CAISDPVGLHPGYTF.

The chain has TRBV2 and TRBJ2-2, with D tentatively TRBD1 (6 bases). This CDR3 comprises 15 residues. The germline CDR1 and CDR2 sequences are SNHLY and FYNNEI. V dropped 6 bases and J dropped 6 bases, with 17 bases sitting between them. The CDR3 DNA sequence: TGTGCCAGCAGCGTCCAGGGGCTACGGGCCGGGGAGCTGTTTTTT. This gives the protein CASSVQGLRAGELFF.

This clone was seen just once. V and J are TRBV30 and TRBJ1-3; D might be TRBD1 (6 bases). V was cut by 8 bases and J by 0 bases, with 11 bases left in between. The germline gives CDR1 GTSNPN, CDR2 SVGIG (reference sequence). The CDR3 length is 13 residues. The CDR3 DNA reads as TGTGCCAGTGGGGGCTTCTCTGGAAACACCATATATTTT. Translating gives CASGGFSGNTIYF.

The V and J genes are TRBV6-5 and TRBJ1-2, with 10 bases matching TRBD1. Trimming removed 2 bases from V and 8 bases from J; junction bases left unmatched: 5. This CDR3 spans 14 amino acids. Germline V lookup: CDR1 MNHEY, CDR2 SVGAGI. As DNA, the CDR3 is TGTGCCAGCAGTTACCGGGACAGGGGAAGAGGCTACACCTTC. It specifies CASSYRDRGRGYTF.

V usage is TRBV7-6 and J usage is TRBJ2-7, with 7 positions matching TRBD1. The ends lost 1 base at V and 2 bases at J; junction bases unmatched: 5. Germline V gene sequence: CDR1 SGHVS, CDR2 FNYEAQ. The CDR3 sequence is 15 residues long. In nucleotides, the CDR3 is TGTGCCAGCAGCTTAGAGCAGGGGGACCCCTACGAGCAGTACTTC. It specifies CASSLEQGDPYEQYF.

This sequence joins TRBV2 and TRBJ2-6, with D perhaps matching TRBD1 (6 bases). Germline V gene sequence: CDR1 SNHLY, CDR2 FYNNEI. The CDR3 runs to 18 residues. V shed 7 bases and J shed 0 bases, with 19 bases lying between them. The CDR3 sequence is CASNYRDTRSSGANVLTF. Here the CDR3 DNA reads TGTGCCAGCAATTACCGGGACACCAGAAGCTCTGGGGCCAACGTCCTGACTTTC. Full variable domain (missing parts from reference TRBV2 and TRBJ2-6): EPEVTQTPSHQVTQMGQEVILRCVPISNHLYFYWYRQILGQKVEFLVSFYNNEISEKSEIFDDQFSVERPDGSNFTLKIRSTKLEDSAMYFCASNYRDTRSSGANVLTFGAGSRLTVL.

This rearrangement joins TRBV6-1 to TRBJ1-5, with 7 bases aligning to TRBD1. The germline gives CDR1 MNHNS, CDR2 SASEGT. Trimming took 3 bases from V and 9 from J; bases not matched to a gene: 11. The CDR3 has 15 amino acids. CDR3 region: CASSDFKTGNGPQHF. The DNA of the CDR3 is TGTGCCAGCAGTGATTTTAAGACAGGGAACGGGCCCCAGCATTTT.

V usage is TRBV6-5 and J usage is TRBJ1-1; 7 nucleotides line up with TRBD1. V lost 5 bases, J lost 7 bases, and 13 bases stayed unmatched. Per germline, CDR1 MNHEY and CDR2 SVGAGI. This CDR3 contains 15 residues. This CDR3 reads CASSLRQGSFLEAFF. The CDR3 DNA is TGTGCCAGCAGTCTCAGACAGGGATCGTTCCTTGAAGCTTTCTTT.